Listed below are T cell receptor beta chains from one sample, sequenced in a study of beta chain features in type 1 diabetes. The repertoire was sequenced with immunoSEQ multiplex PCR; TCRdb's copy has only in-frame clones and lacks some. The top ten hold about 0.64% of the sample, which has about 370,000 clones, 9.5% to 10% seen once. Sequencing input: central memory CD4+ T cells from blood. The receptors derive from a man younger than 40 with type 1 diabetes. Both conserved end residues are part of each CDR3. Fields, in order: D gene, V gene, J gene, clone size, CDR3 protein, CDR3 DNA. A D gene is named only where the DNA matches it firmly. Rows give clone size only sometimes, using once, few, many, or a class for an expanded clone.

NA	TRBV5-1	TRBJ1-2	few	CASSAGTRTMRYTF	TGCGCCAGCAGCGCCGGGACACGTACTATGCGCTACACCTTC
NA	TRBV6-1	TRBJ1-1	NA	CASSDFTPEAFF	TGTGCCAGCAGTGACTTCACACCTGAAGCTTTCTTT
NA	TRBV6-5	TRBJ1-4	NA	CATHGGTNEKLFF	TGTGCCACCCATGGGGGAACTAATGAAAAACTGTTTTTT
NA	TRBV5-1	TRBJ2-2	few	CASSTGQGELFF	TGCGCCAGCAGCACCGGACAGGGGGAGCTGTTTTTT
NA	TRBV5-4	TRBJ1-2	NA	CASSLQGGGNYGYTF	TGTGCCAGCAGCTTGCAGGGTGGGGGAAACTATGGCTACACCTTC
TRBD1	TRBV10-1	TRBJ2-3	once	CASRGQADTQYF	TGCGCCAGCAGGGGACAGGCAGATACGCAGTATTTT
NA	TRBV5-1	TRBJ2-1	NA	CASSLVAGRSYNEQFF	TGCGCCAGCAGCTTGGTTGCGGGACGCTCCTACAATGAGCAGTTCTTC
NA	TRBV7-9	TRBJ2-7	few	CASSLDRTTYEQYF	TGTGCCAGCAGCTTAGACAGGACGACCTACGAGCAGTACTTC
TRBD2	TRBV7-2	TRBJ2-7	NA	CASSPLAGVYEQYF	TGTGCCAGCAGCCCACTGGCGGGAGTGTACGAGCAGTACTTC
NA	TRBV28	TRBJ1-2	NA	CASSKGMRGTNYGYTF	TGTGCCAGCAGTAAGGGGATGAGGGGAACCAACTATGGCTACACCTTC
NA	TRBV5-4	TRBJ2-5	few	CASSSRTAAETQYF	TGTGCCAGCAGCTCGAGGACAGCCGCAGAGACCCAGTACTTC
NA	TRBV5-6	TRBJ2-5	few	CASSLAVTPEVETQYF	TGTGCCAGCAGCTTAGCTGTGACCCCGGAGGTCGAGACCCAGTACTTC
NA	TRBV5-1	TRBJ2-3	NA	CASSQGGLPTDTQYF	TGCGCCAGCAGCCAGGGAGGACTACCCACAGATACGCAGTATTTT
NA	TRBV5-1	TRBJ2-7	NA	CASSFNEGPYEQYF	TGCGCCAGCAGCTTCAACGAGGGTCCCTACGAGCAGTACTTC
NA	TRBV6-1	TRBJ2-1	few	CASSERDASYNEQFF	TGTGCCAGCAGTGAAAGGGACGCTTCCTACAATGAGCAGTTCTTC
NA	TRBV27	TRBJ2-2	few	CASSLMVETLNTGELFF	TGTGCCAGCAGTTTAATGGTTGAGACCTTGAACACCGGGGAGCTGTTTTTT
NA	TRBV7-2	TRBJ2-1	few	CASSLATSSYNEQFF	TGTGCCAGCAGCTTAGCGACTAGTTCCTACAATGAGCAGTTCTTC
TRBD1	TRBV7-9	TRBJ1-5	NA	CASSLEWTGGTQPQHF	TGTGCCAGCAGCTTAGAATGGACAGGGGGCACTCAGCCCCAGCATTTT
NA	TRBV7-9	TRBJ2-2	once	CASSSQGTNTGELFF	TGTGCCAGCAGCTCCCAGGGGACGAACACCGGGGAGCTGTTTTTT
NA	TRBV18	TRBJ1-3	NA	CASSPGTVDSGNTIYF	TGTGCCAGCTCACCCGGTACGGTGGACTCTGGAAACACCATATATTTT
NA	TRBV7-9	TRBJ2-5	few	CASSQRGIETQYF	TGTGCCAGCAGCCAAAGAGGGATCGAGACCCAGTACTTC
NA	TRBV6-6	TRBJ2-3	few	CASSYSSWTDTQYF	TGTGCCAGCAGTTACTCGAGCTGGACAGATACGCAGTATTTT
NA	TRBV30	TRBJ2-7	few	CAWSVERNEQYF	TGTGCCTGGAGTGTTGAAAGAAACGAGCAGTACTTC
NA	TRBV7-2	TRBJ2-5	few	CASSLSQGYQETQYF	TGTGCCAGCAGCTTATCTCAAGGGTACCAAGAGACCCAGTACTTC
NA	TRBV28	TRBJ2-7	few	CASSIRDITHF	TGTGCCAGCAGTATCCGGGACATTACCCACTTC
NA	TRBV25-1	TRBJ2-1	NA	CASSDTGRGASYNEQFF	TGTGCCAGCAGTGATACGGGTCGCGGGGCTTCCTACAATGAGCAGTTCTTC
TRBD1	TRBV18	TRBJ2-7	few	CASSPRQGRREQYF	TGTGCCAGCTCACCCCGACAGGGTCGTCGAGAGCAGTACTTC
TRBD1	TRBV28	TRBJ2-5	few	CASSRRGTGVQRETQYF	TGTGCCAGCTCTCGACGTGGGACAGGGGTTCAACGAGAGACCCAGTACTTC
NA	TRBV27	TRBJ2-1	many	CASSLSPSSYFNNEQFF	TGTGCCAGCAGTTTATCCCCTTCTAGCTATTTCAACAATGAGCAGTTCTTC
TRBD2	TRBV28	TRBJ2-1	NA	CASSPFRGRDNEQFF	TGTGCCAGCAGCCCCTTCCGGGGGAGGGACAATGAGCAGTTCTTC
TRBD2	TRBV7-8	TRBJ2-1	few	CASSPGTSGSREQFF	TGTGCCAGCAGCCCGGGGACTAGCGGGAGCAGGGAGCAGTTCTTC
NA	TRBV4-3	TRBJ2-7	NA	CASSLVDSSYEQYF	TGCGCCAGCAGCTTGGTTGACAGCTCCTACGAGCAGTACTTC
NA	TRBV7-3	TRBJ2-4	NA	CASSLAPGGKKNIQYF	TGTGCCAGCAGCTTAGCACCCGGGGGCAAGAAAAACATTCAGTACTTC
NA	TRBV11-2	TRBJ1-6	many	CASSLDFQGLFYSPLHF	TGTGCCAGCAGCTTAGATTTCCAGGGGTTGTTTTATTCACCCCTCCACTTT
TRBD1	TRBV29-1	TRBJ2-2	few	CSVRTGESGELFF	TGCAGCGTCCGGACAGGGGAATCCGGGGAGCTGTTTTTT
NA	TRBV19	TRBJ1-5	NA	CASSPPVGPQHF	TGTGCCAGTAGTCCGCCGGTAGGTCCCCAGCATTTT
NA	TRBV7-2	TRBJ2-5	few	CASSLGVIEGETQYF	TGTGCCAGCAGCTTAGGAGTGATAGAGGGGGAGACCCAGTACTTC